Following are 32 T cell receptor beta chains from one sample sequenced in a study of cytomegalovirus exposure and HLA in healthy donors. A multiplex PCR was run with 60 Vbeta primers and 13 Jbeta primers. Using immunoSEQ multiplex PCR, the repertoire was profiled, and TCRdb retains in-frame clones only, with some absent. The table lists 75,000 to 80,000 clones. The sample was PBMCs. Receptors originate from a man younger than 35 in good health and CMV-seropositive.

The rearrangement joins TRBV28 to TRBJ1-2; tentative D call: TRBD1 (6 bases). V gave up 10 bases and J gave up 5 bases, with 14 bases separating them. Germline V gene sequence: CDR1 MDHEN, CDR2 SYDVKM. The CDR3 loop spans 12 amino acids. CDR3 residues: CATKQGRYGYTF. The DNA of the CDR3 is TGTGCCACTAAGCAGGGGCGTTATGGCTACACCTTC.

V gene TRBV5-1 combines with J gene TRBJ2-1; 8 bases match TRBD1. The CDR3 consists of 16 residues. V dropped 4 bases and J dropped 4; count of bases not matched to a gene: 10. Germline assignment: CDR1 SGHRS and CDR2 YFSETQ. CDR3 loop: CASSRTGTGEYNEQFF. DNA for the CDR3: TGCGCCAGCAGCCGAACTGGGACAGGAGAGTACAATGAGCAGTTCTTC.

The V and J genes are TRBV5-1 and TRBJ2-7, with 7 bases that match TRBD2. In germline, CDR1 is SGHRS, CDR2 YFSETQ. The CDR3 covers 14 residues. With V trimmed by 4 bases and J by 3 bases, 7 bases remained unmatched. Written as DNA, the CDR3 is TGCGCCAGCAGCACCGGTGGGGGGGTCTACGAGCAGTACTTC. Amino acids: CASSTGGGVYEQYF.

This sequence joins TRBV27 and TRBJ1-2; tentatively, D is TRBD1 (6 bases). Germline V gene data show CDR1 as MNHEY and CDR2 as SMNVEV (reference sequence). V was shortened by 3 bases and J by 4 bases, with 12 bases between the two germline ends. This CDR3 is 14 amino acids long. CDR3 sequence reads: CASSLGGTLYGYTF. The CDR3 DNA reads TGTGCCAGCAGTTTGGGGGGGACACTCTATGGCTACACCTTC.

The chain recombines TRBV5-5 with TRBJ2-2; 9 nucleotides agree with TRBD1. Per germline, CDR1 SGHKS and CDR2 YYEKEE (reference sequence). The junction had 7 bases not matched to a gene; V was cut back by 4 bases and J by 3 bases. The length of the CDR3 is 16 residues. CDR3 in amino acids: CASSGRQGGYTGELFF. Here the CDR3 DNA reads TGTGCCAGCAGCGGGAGACAGGGGGGATACACCGGGGAGCTGTTTTTT.

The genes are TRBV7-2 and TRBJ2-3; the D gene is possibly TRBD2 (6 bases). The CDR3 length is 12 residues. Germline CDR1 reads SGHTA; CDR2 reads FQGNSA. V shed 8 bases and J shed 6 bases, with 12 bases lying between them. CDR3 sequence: CASGLRGDTQYF. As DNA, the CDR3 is TGTGCCAGCGGATTACGGGGGGATACGCAGTATTTT.

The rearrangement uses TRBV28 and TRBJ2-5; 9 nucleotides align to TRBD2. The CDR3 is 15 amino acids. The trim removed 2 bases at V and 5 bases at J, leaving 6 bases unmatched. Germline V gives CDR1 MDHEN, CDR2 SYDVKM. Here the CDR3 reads CASSLTSGPRETQYF. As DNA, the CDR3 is TGTGCCAGCAGTTTAACTAGCGGGCCGAGGGAGACCCAGTACTTC.

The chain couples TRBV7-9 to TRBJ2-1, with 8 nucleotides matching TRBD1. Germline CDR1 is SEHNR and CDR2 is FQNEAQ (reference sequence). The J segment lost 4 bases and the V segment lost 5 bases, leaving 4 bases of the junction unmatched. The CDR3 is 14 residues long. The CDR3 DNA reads TGTGCCAGCAGCCCCGGGACAGGTTACAATGAGCAGTTCTTC. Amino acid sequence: CASSPGTGYNEQFF.

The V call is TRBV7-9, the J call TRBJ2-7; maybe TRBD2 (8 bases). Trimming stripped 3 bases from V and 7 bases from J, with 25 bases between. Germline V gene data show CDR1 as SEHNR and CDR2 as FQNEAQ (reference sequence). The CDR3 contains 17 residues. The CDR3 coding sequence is TGTGCCAGCAGCTTCCGGGACAGCGTCCGCGGGGGGTGGGAGCAGTACTTC. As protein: CASSFRDSVRGGWEQYF. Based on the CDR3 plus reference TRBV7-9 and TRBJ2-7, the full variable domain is DTGVSQNPRHKITKRGQNVTFRCDPISEHNRLYWYRQTLGQGPEFLTYFQNEAQLEKSRLLSDRFSAERPKGSFSTLEIQRTEQGDSAMYLCASSFRDSVRGGWEQYFGPGTRLTVT.

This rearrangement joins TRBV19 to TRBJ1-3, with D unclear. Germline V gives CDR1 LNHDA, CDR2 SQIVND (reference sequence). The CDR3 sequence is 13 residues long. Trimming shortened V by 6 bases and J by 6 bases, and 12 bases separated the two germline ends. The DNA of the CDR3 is TGTGCCAGTAGCGAACAGATCATAAACACCATATATTTT. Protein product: CASSEQIINTIYF.

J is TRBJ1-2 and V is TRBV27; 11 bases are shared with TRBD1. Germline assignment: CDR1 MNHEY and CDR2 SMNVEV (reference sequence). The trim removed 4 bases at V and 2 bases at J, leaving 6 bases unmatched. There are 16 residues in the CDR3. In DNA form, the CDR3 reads TGTGCCAGCAGTTGGTTTAGGACAGGGGGCAACTATGGCTACACCTTC. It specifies CASSWFRTGGNYGYTF.

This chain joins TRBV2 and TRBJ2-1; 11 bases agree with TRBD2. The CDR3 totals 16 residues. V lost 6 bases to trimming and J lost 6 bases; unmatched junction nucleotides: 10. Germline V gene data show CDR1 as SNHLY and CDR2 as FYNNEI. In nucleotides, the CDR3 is TGTGCCAGCAGACCAGGGTGGCTAGCGGGAGGCAATGAGCAGTTCTTC. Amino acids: CASRPGWLAGGNEQFF.

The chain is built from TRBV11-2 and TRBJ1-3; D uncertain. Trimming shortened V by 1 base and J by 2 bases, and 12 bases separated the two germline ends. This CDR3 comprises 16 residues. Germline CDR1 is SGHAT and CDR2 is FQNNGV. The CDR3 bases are TGTGCCAGCAGCTTAGTGGATTGGAGGACTGGAAACACCATATATTTT. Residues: CASSLVDWRTGNTIYF. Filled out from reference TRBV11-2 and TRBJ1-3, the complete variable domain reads EAGVAQSPRYKIIEKRQSVAFWCNPISGHATLYWYQQILGQGPKLLIQFQNNGVVDDSQLPKDRFSAERLKGVDSTLKIQPAKLEDSAVYLCASSLVDWRTGNTIYFGEGSWLTVV.

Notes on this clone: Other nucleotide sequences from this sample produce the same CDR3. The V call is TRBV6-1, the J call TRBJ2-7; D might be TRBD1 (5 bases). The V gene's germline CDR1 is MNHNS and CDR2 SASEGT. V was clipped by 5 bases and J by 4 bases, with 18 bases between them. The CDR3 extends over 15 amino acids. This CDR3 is CASSSFDSERYEQYF. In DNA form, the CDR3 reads TGTGCCAGCAGTTCTTTCGACAGCGAGAGGTACGAGCAGTACTTC.

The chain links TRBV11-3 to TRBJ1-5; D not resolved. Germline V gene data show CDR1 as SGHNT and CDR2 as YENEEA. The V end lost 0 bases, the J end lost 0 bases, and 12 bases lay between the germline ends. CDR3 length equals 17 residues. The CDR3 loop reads CASSLDRGGSSNQPQHF. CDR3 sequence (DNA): TGTGCCAGCAGCTTAGATCGGGGAGGTTCTAGCAATCAGCCCCAGCATTTT. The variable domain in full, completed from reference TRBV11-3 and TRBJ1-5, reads EAGVVQSPRYKIIEKKQPVAFWCNPISGHNTLYWYLQNLGQGPELLIRYENEEAVDDSQLPKDRFSAERLKGVDSTLKIQPAELGDSAVYLCASSLDRGGSSNQPQHFGDGTRLSIL.

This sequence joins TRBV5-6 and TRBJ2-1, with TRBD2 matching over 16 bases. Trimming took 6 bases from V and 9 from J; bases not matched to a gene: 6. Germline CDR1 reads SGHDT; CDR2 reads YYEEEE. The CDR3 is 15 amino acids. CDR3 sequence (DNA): TGTGCCAGCACCCCGGGACTAGCGGGAGGGGTTGAGCAGTTCTTC. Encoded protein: CASTPGLAGGVEQFF.

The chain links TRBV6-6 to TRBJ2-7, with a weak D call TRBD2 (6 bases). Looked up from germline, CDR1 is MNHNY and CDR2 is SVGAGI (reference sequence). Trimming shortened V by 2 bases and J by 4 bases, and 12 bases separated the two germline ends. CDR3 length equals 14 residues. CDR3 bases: TGTGCCAGCAGTTACGGAGGGGCCGAGTACGAGCAGTACTTC. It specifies CASSYGGAEYEQYF.

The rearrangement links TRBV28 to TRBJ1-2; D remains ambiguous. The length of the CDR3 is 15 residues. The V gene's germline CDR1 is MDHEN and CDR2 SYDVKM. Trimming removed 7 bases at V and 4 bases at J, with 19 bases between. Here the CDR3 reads CASNHPGEVSYGYTF. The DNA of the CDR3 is TGTGCCAGCAACCACCCTGGGGAGGTGTCCTATGGCTACACCTTC.

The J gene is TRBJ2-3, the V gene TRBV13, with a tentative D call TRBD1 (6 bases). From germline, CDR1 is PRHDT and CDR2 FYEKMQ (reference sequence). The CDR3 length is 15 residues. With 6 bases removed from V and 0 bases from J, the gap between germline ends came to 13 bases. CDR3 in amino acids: CASRVTGASTDTQYF. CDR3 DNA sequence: TGTGCCAGCAGGGTGACAGGAGCAAGCACAGATACGCAGTATTTT.

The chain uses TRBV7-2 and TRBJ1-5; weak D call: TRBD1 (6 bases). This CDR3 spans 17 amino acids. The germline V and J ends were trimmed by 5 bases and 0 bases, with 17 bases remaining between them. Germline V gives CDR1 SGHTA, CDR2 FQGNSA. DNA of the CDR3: TGTGCCAGCAGCCGCGGACAGCAAAGAAATAGCAATCAGCCCCAGCATTTT. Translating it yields CASSRGQQRNSNQPQHF.

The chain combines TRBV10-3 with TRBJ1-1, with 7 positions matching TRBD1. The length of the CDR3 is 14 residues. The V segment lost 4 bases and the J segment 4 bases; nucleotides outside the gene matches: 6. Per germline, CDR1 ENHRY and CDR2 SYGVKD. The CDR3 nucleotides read TGTGCCATCAGTGCTACAGGGGTCGTCACTGAAGCTTTCTTT. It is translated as CAISATGVVTEAFF.

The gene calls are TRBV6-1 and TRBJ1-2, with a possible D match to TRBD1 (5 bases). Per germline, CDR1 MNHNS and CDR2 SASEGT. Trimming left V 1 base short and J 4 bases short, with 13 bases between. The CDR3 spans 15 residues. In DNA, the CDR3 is TGTGCCAGCAGTGAAGACAGGCGTTTCACCTATGGCTACACCTTC. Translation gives CASSEDRRFTYGYTF.

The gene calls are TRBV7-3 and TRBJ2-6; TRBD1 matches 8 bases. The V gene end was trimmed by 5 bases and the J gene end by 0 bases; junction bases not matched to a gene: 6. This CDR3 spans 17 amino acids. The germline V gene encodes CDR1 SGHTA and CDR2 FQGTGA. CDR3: CASSPTGGSSGANVLTF. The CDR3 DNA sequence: TGTGCCAGCAGCCCTACAGGGGGGTCCTCTGGGGCCAACGTCCTGACTTTC.

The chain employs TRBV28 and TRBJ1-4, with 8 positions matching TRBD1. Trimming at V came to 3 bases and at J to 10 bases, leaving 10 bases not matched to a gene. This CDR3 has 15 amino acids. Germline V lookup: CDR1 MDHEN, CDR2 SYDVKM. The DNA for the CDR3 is TGTGCCAGCAGTTTCAGGAGGCAGGGGGCGGGAAAACTGTTTTTT. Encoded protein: CASSFRRQGAGKLFF.

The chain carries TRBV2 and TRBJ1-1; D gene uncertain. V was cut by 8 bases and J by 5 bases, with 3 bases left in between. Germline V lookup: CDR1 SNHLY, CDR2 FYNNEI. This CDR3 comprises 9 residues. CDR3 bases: TGTGCCAGCTCGACTGAAGCTTTCTTT. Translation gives CASSTEAFF. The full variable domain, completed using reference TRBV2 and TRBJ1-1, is EPEVTQTPSHQVTQMGQEVILRCVPISNHLYFYWYRQILGQKVEFLVSFYNNEISEKSEIFDDQFSVERPDGSNFTLKIRSTKLEDSAMYFCASSTEAFFGQGTRLTVV.

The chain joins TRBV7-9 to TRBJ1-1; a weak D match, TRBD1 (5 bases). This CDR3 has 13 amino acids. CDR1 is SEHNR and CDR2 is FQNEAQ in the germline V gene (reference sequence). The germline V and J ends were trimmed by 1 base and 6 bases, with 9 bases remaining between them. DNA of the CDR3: TGTGCCAGCAGCTTAGAGTGGGGGGCTGAAGCTTTCTTT. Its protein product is CASSLEWGAEAFF.

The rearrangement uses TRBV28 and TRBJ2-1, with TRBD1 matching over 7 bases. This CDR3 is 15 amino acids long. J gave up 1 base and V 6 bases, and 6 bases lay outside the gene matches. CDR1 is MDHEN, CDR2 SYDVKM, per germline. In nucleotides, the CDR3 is TGTGCCAGCAGGATGACAGGGAAATCCTACAATGAGCAGTTCTTC. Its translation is CASRMTGKSYNEQFF.

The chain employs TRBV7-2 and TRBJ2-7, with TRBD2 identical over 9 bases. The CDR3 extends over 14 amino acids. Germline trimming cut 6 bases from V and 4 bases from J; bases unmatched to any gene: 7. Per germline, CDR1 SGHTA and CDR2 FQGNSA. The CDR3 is CASSPSGVFYEQYF. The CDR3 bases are TGTGCCAGCAGTCCTAGCGGGGTTTTTTACGAGCAGTACTTC. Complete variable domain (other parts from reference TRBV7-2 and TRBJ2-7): GAGVSQSPSNKVTEKGKDVELRCDPISGHTALYWYRQSLGQGLEFLIYFQGNSAPDKSGLPSDRFSAERTGGSVSTLTIQRTQQEDSAVYLCASSPSGVFYEQYFGPGTRLTVT.

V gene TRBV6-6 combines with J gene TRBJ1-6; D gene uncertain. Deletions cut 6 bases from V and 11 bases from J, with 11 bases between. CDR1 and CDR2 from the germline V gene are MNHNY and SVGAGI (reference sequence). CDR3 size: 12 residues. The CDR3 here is CASSHKLAPLHF. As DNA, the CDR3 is TGTGCCAGCAGCCATAAACTTGCACCCCTCCACTTT.

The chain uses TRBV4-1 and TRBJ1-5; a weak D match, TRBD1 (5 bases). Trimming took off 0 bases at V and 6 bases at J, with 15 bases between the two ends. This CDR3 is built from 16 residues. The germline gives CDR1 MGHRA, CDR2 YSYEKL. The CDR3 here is CASSQDGWGEAQPQHF. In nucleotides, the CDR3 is TGCGCCAGCAGCCAAGATGGGTGGGGGGAGGCTCAGCCCCAGCATTTT.

The CDR3 is CASSEAQAFNQPQHF. The DNA of the CDR3 is TGTGCCAGCAGTGAAGCTCAGGCTTTCAATCAGCCCCAGCATTTT. This chain joins TRBV6-1 and TRBJ1-5; D is unclear. Germline CDR1 MNHNS, CDR2 SASEGT. Between the trimmed V and J ends, which lost 0 bases and 3 bases, there was a span of 9 bases. This CDR3 spans 15 amino acids.

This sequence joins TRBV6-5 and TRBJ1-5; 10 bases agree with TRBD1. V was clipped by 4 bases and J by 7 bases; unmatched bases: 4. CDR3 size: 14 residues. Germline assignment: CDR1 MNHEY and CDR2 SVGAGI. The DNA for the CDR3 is TGTGCCAGCAGTTCGACAGGGGGCGGGCAGCCCCAGCATTTT. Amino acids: CASSSTGGGQPQHF.